Below, one T cell receptor beta chain is given with its context. This clone was seen just once. There is no known antigen for this receptor. No base quality values were provided; no much bigger clone lies one nucleotide off. V and J are truncated by 3 bases and 0 bases respectively, leaving an intervening sequence of 11 bases. CDR3 length: 15 amino acids, cysteine to phenylalanine. Only CDR3 DNA is held: 45 bases, read in frame from base 1. Per the germline V gene, KGHSH is the CDR1 and LQKENI is the CDR2. This record belongs to a study of blood T cell repertoires in COVID-19 (dated by TCRdb to 2018 to 2020). The study in broad terms: Samples covering the acute and convalescent phases of COVID-19 were provided by collaborators in the United States, Italy and Spain. The material from the prospective study consisted of cDNA or gDNA derived from T cells, B-cell-depleted T cells, or PBMCs. Deeply sampled blood TCRbeta repertoires from subjects exposed to, actively infected with, or recovered from COVID-19 were included in the dataset. The repertoires were released in a freely available public database meant as a resource for research on the immune response to SARS-CoV-2. The samples were drawn from two sources: the first 160 participants of the ongoing ImmuneRACE study, and fewer than 1,500 subjects contributed by 6 global collaborators. Sample metadata almost always included a de-identified subject ID, COVID-19 status, age in years and sex. Where available, HLA class I and class II types were obtained from metadata supplied by the sample provider rather than from assay-based typing. The investigation overall reported the following: The amount of clinical and demographic metadata varied by source and participant and was provided uncurated.

The collaborating institutions used their own protocols to collect whole blood in K2EDTA tubes. For TCRbeta analysis, collaborators shipped samples as frozen whole blood, isolated PBMCs, or DNA extracted from either of those sample types. TCRbeta CDR3 regions were amplified from genomic DNA by means of the immunoSEQ Assay, a bias-controlled multiplex PCR. Per the authors' processing: Nucleated cell counts per sample were estimated from amplification of reference gene primers within the assay. To quantify the absolute abundance of each unique TCRbeta CDR3 rearrangement, sequence reads were collapsed and filtered. For each sample, productive Simpson clonality was calculated by taking the square root of Simpson's diversity index across productive rearrangements. What TCRdb holds here is the immuneACCESS table cut down to in-frame rearrangements. Part of the clones is not present; checked against another copy, under half of the missing clones reflect an unresolved V gene, and the others are unexplained. For V, J and clone size, that table is used; D and trimming come from the DNA. Here the sample has around 19,000 clones; about 91% occur a single time. The top ten clonotypes cover about 7.7% of the sample.

The chain is made from TRBV18 and TRBJ1-2; TRBD1 is perhaps the D gene, given 5 matching bases. What was sequenced was peripheral blood. The clonotype originates from a human donor in a cohort sampled during active COVID-19. The donor label of this sample is uncertain. CDR3 reads: CASSPPAGPNYGYTF. The DNA sequence is TGTGCCAGCTCACCCCCGGCAGGGCCTAACTATGGCTACACCTTC.